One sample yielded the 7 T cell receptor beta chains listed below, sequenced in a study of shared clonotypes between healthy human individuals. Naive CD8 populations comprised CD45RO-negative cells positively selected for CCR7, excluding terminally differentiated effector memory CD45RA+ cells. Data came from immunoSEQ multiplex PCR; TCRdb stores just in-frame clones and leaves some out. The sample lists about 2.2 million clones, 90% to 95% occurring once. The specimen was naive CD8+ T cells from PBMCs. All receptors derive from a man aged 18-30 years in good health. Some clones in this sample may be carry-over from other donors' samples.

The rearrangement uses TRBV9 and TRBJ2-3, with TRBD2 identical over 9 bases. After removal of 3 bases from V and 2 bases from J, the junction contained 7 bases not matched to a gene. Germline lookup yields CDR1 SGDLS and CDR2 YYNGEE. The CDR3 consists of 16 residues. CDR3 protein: CASSAATSGVTDTQYF. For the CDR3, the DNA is TGTGCCAGCAGCGCCGCGACTAGCGGTGTCACAGATACGCAGTATTTT.

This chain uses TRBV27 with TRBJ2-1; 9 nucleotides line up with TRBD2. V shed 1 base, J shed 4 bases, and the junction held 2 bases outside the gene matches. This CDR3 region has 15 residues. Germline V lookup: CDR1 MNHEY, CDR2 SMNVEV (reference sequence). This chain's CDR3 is CASSLLLAGYNEQFF. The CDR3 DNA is TGTGCCAGCAGTTTATTGCTAGCGGGATACAATGAGCAGTTCTTC.

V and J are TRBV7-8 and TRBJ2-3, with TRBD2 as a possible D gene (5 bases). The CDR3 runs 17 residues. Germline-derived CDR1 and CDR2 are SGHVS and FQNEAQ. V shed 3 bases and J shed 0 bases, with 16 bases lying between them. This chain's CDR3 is CASSFSLERSSTDTQYF. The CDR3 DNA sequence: TGTGCCAGCAGCTTTTCTCTCGAGCGGAGCAGCACAGATACGCAGTATTTT.

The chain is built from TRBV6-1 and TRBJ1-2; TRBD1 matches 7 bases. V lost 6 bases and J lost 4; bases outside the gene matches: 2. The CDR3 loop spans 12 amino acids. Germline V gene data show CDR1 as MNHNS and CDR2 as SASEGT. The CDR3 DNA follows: TGTGCCAGCAGGGGACAGCCCTATGGCTACACCTTC. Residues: CASRGQPYGYTF.

Here the CDR3 reads CASSQDGWSGRASSYEQYF. CDR3 nucleotides: TGTGCCAGCAGCCAAGATGGATGGAGCGGGAGGGCCTCCTCCTACGAGCAGTACTTC. The V call is TRBV14, the J call TRBJ2-7, with 10 bases that match TRBD2. CDR1 SGHDN and CDR2 FVKESK come from the germline V gene. V lost 0 bases and J lost 0; bases outside the gene matches: 11. This CDR3 has 19 residues.

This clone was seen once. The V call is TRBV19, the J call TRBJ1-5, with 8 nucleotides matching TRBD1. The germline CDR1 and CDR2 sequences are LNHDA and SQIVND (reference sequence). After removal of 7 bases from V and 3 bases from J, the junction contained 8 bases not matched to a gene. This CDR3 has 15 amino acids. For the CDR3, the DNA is TGTGCCAGTACCTTCTGGGACAGGCCCAATCAGCCCCAGCATTTT. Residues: CASTFWDRPNQPQHF.

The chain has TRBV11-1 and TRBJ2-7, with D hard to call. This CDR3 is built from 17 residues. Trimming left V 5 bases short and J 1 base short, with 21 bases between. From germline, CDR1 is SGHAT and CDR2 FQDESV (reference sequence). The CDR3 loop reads CASSEDDWGVLSYEQYF. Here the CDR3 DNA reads TGTGCCAGCAGCGAAGACGACTGGGGTGTCCTGTCCTACGAGCAGTACTTC.